The 5 T cell receptor beta chains reported below all come from one sample, sequenced in a study of cytomegalovirus exposure and HLA in healthy donors. Amplification used 60 Vbeta primers and 13 Jbeta primers. Generated by immunoSEQ multiplex PCR, the TCRdb table keeps only in-frame clones and is missing some. The profile shows under 140,000 clones, approximately 80% of them singletons. The sequenced material came from PBMCs. The origin of the receptors is a man aged 30-40 years in good health and CMV-seropositive.

This chain links TRBV5-4 with TRBJ1-4; weak D call: TRBD1 (6 bases). Germline V gene lookup returns CDR1 SGHNT and CDR2 YYREEE (reference sequence). V dropped 2 bases and J dropped 3 bases, with 8 bases sitting between them. The CDR3 loop spans 14 amino acids. The CDR3 sequence: CASSFEGANEKLFF. Here the CDR3 DNA reads TGTGCCAGCAGCTTCGAGGGGGCTAATGAAAAACTGTTTTTT.

The chain employs TRBV4-3 and TRBJ2-1, with 7 bases that match TRBD2. The CDR3 sequence is 14 residues long. The V segment lost 3 bases and the J segment 5 bases; nucleotides outside the gene matches: 4. Germline assignment: CDR1 LGHNA and CDR2 YSLEER. For the CDR3, the DNA is TGCGCCAGCAGCCATAACGGGGGGAACAATGAGCAGTTCTTC. Its protein product is CASSHNGGNNEQFF.

The rearrangement joins TRBV28 to TRBJ2-3, with 9 bases matching TRBD2. The germline V gene has CDR1 MDHEN and CDR2 SYDVKM. The V segment lost 5 bases and the J segment 2 bases; nucleotides outside the gene matches: 8. The CDR3 consists of 16 residues. CDR3 in DNA: TGTGCCAGCAGTACTTTAGCGGGGGCTGTCACAGATACGCAGTATTTT. Protein: CASSTLAGAVTDTQYF.

This rearrangement joins TRBV25-1 to TRBJ1-3; D possibly corresponds to TRBD1 (6 bases). Trimming took 4 bases from V and 0 from J, leaving 7 bases between them. This CDR3 contains 14 residues. CDR1 MGHDK and CDR2 SYGVNS come from the germline V gene. The CDR3 spells CASSGRGSGNTIYF. Here the CDR3 DNA reads TGTGCCAGCAGTGGCAGGGGCTCTGGAAACACCATATATTTT.

The chain carries TRBV4-3 and TRBJ2-1, with 10 bases fitting TRBD1. This CDR3 region has 16 residues. J lost 10 bases, V lost 1 base, and 10 bases had no gene match. The germline CDR1 and CDR2 sequences are LGHNA and YSLEER. The CDR3 loop reads CASSQGGGQGFREQFF. The CDR3 DNA is TGCGCCAGCAGCCAAGGAGGGGGACAGGGGTTTCGCGAGCAGTTCTTC.